This T cell receptor beta chain was sequenced in a study of technical replicates of blood from a few donors. The repertoire was sequenced with immunoSEQ multiplex PCR; TCRdb's copy has only in-frame clones and lacks some. The sample shows roughly 60,000 clones, roughly 89% of them seen only once. J was trimmed by 4 bases and V by 1 base; bases with no gene match: 16. CDR1 and CDR2 from the germline V gene are LGHNA and YSLEER. This CDR3 has 18 residues. This receptor was obtained from a human donor in good health. Some clones in this sample may be carry-over from other donors' samples. The sequenced sample was PBMCs. The genes are TRBV4-3 and TRBJ2-7; 7 nucleotides line up with TRBD2. The CDR3 DNA is TGCGCCAGCAGCCAAGCCGCGGGCGGGAGAATAGGAGTATACGAGCAGTACTTC. This translates into CASSQAAGGRIGVYEQYF.